This T cell receptor beta chain came from a study of blood T cell repertoires in COVID-19. The overall study: Sites across the United States, Italy and Spain contributed samples from acute and convalescent COVID-19. From T cells, B-cell-depleted T cells, or PBMCs came the material, which was cDNA or gDNA.

Per the authors' pipeline: Estimated nucleated cell counts came from reference gene primer amplification. Clones were sequenced by immunoSEQ multiplex PCR, and TCRdb holds only the in-frame ones, with some missing. From that table come the V and J calls and clone size; the DNA was used to work out D and trimming. The data show roughly 170,000 clones, with 80% to 90% seen just once and around 20% held by the top ten. The V end lost 3 bases, the J end lost 4 bases, and 12 bases lay between the germline ends. This CDR3 comprises 15 residues. Germline loops: CDR1 MNHNS, CDR2 SASEGT. The chain uses TRBV6-1 and TRBJ2-2; TRBD1 might be the D (5 bases). The sequenced material came from peripheral blood. The receptor's source is a man between 70 and 80 years old with active or convalescent COVID-19. The CDR3 sequence is CASSERGHGTGELFF. The CDR3 bases are TGTGCCAGCAGTGAGCGTGGACATGGCACCGGGGAGCTGTTTTTT.